One and the same sample provided the 14 T cell receptor beta chains below, sequenced in a study of PD-1 blockade in classical Hodgkin lymphoma. The assay was immunoSEQ multiplex PCR, and TCRdb's table has in-frame clones only and misses some. Of 15,000 to 20,000 clones listed, about 85% are singletons. The sample's time point: cycle 4 day 1 (C4D1), after more than 5 weeks of nivolumab. No patient escaped relapse after autologous stem cell transplantation, and brentuximab vedotin exposure varied. The CD8+ T cells came from thawed PBMCs through magnetic negative selection. The sequencing here drew on CD8+ T cells from blood, taken before the fourth cycle of nivolumab. These receptors all come from a human donor with classical Hodgkin lymphoma.

The chain carries TRBV27 and TRBJ1-1; 10 nucleotides agree with TRBD1. Germline CDR1 is MNHEY and CDR2 is SMNVEV (reference sequence). The CDR3 consists of 12 residues. V shed 9 bases and J 8 bases; nucleotides not matched to a gene: 6. CDR3 protein: CASHRTGGEAFF. The CDR3 DNA sequence: TGTGCCAGTCACCGGACAGGGGGAGAAGCTTTCTTT.

This chain connects TRBV2 to TRBJ2-3; TRBD1 might be the D (6 bases). The V end lost 7 bases, the J end lost 5 bases, and 19 bases lay between the germline ends. Germline V gene lookup returns CDR1 SNHLY and CDR2 FYNNEI. The CDR3 has 15 residues. In DNA form, the CDR3 reads TGTGCCAGCACCCGATTTGCAGGGGTGGGAGATACGCAGTATTTT. This gives the protein CASTRFAGVGDTQYF.

The rearrangement uses TRBV29-1 and TRBJ2-5, with 7 bases aligning to TRBD1. The CDR3 extends over 17 amino acids. V trimming: 4 bases; J trimming: 1 base; junction bases outside the gene matches: 15. The germline gives CDR1 SQVTM, CDR2 ANQGSEA. CDR3 coding DNA: TGCAGCGTTGTCTGGGTCGGCCGACAGGGCCTCCAAGAGACCCAGTACTTC. Protein: CSVVWVGRQGLQETQYF.

A single count supports this clone. The rearrangement links TRBV6-1 to TRBJ2-7, with 10 bases matching TRBD1. Looked up from germline, CDR1 is MNHNS and CDR2 is SASEGT. The CDR3 runs 13 residues. With 8 bases clipped from V and 0 bases from J, the junction kept 1 base outside the gene matches. CDR3 sequence reads: CASRDRGSYEQYF. CDR3 nucleotides: TGTGCCAGCCGGGACAGGGGCTCCTACGAGCAGTACTTC.

The chain is built from TRBV9 and TRBJ2-7; a weak D match, TRBD2 (5 bases). The CDR3 covers 14 residues. Germline V lookup: CDR1 SGDLS, CDR2 YYNGEE. V was trimmed by 0 bases and J by 3 bases, leaving 10 bases between them. CDR3 sequence (DNA): TGTGCCAGCAGCGTAGGAGGGTCCTACTACGAGCAGTACTTC. Translated: CASSVGGSYYEQYF.

The chain carries TRBV30 and TRBJ1-3; D is ambiguous. CDR1 and CDR2 (germline): GTSNPN, SVGIG (reference sequence). CDR3 length equals 12 residues. V dropped 8 bases and J dropped 4 bases, with 12 bases sitting between them. Here the CDR3 DNA reads TGTGCCGGGCCTGTGTCCGGAAACACCATATATTTT. Amino acids: CAGPVSGNTIYF.

V and J are TRBV30 and TRBJ1-5; TRBD1 matches at 7 bases. The CDR3 is 16 amino acids. Per the germline V gene, CDR1 is GTSNPN and CDR2 is SVGIG (reference sequence). V was pared by 1 base and J by 5 bases, with 11 bases of the junction left unmatched. For the CDR3, the DNA is TGTGCCTGGAGTGGTTCGACAGGGCCTACTTATCAGCCCCAGCATTTT. This translates into CAWSGSTGPTYQPQHF.

The V call is TRBV19, the J call TRBJ1-5; perhaps TRBD1 as D (5 bases). CDR3 length: 16 residues. V was pared by 3 bases and J by 4 bases, with 16 bases between. CDR1 and CDR2 from the germline V gene are LNHDA and SQIVND (reference sequence). DNA of the CDR3: TGTGCCAGTAGTATGGAGGACACAGGATGGAATCAGCCCCAGCATTTT. It specifies CASSMEDTGWNQPQHF.

V is TRBV27 and J is TRBJ1-6; D is ambiguous. Germline assignment: CDR1 MNHEY and CDR2 SMNVEV (reference sequence). Trimming cost V 8 bases and J 0 bases, with 5 bases left between them. This CDR3 comprises 13 residues. The CDR3 coding sequence is TGTGCCAGCTGGGACTCCTATAATTCACCCCTCCACTTT. Amino acids: CASWDSYNSPLHF.

The genes are TRBV4-1 and TRBJ2-3; D is undetermined. CDR1 MGHRA and CDR2 YSYEKL come from the germline V gene. The V end was cut by 2 bases, the J end by 6 bases, with 3 bases between. This CDR3 comprises 11 residues. The CDR3 bases are TGCGCCAGCAGCCAATTGGATACGCAGTATTTT. Its translation: CASSQLDTQYF.

The V and J genes are TRBV6-1 and TRBJ2-7; D unclear. V lost 3 bases to trimming and J lost 2 bases, with 8 bases between them. Per germline, CDR1 MNHNS and CDR2 SASEGT. The CDR3 loop spans 13 amino acids. The DNA for the CDR3 is TGTGCCAGCAGTGATAGACGGCCCTACGAGCAGTACTTC. This encodes CASSDRRPYEQYF.

The V and J genes are TRBV2 and TRBJ2-1; TRBD1 matches 7 bases. Germline CDR1 is SNHLY and CDR2 is FYNNEI. The CDR3 is made up of 15 amino acids. V lost 3 bases, J lost 8 bases, and 10 bases stayed unmatched. CDR3 residues: CASSDLDRTSDEQFF. CDR3 nucleotides: TGTGCCAGCAGTGACTTGGACAGGACTTCGGATGAGCAGTTCTTC.

The chain carries TRBV27 and TRBJ1-1; maybe TRBD1 (6 bases). CDR1 and CDR2 (germline): MNHEY, SMNVEV (reference sequence). V lost 6 bases and J 2 bases, leaving 13 bases between the germline ends. The CDR3 is made up of 14 amino acids. CDR3: CASRPGQINTEAFF. In DNA form, the CDR3 reads TGTGCCAGCAGACCCGGACAGATAAACACTGAAGCTTTCTTT.

The chain employs TRBV27 and TRBJ1-5; TRBD1 aligns across 9 bases. V shed 4 bases and J 7 bases; nucleotides not matched to a gene: 5. The CDR3 consists of 14 residues. Germline loops: CDR1 MNHEY, CDR2 SMNVEV (reference sequence). CDR3: CASSYRGHRQPQHF. The CDR3 DNA sequence: TGTGCCAGCAGTTACAGGGGGCACAGGCAGCCCCAGCATTTT.